This T cell receptor beta chain was identified in a study of blood T cell repertoires in COVID-19 (dated by TCRdb to 2018 to 2020). Context from the whole study: The collaborator samples originated in the United States, Italy and Spain and spanned the acute and convalescent phases of COVID-19. Samples were obtained from the ongoing ImmuneRACE study (first 160 participants) and from about 1,300 subjects provided by 6 global collaborators. The material from the prospective study consisted of cDNA or gDNA derived from T cells, B-cell-depleted T cells, or PBMCs. Subjects who had been exposed to COVID-19, were actively infected with it, or had recovered from it provided the deeply sampled blood TCRbeta repertoires that made up the dataset. The sample metadata nearly always contained a de-identified subject ID, COVID-19 status, age in years and sex. Where available, HLA class I and class II types were obtained from metadata supplied by the sample provider rather than from assay-based typing. The repertoires were made available in a free public database intended to serve as a resource for research on the immune response to SARS-CoV-2.

Points on this clone: Its recognized antigen is unknown. The sample holds no much larger clone one base away, and base qualities are not on file.

Study-wide conclusions, independent of this receptor: Clinical and demographic metadata were provided uncurated, with the amount varying by source and participant.

TCRbeta CDR3 regions were amplified from genomic DNA by means of the immunoSEQ Assay, a bias-controlled multiplex PCR. For the original study's pipeline: The number of nucleated cells in each sample was estimated from the amplification of reference gene primers within the assay. To quantify the absolute abundance of each unique TCRbeta CDR3 rearrangement, sequence reads were collapsed and filtered. For each sample, productive Simpson clonality was calculated by taking the square root of Simpson's diversity index across productive rearrangements. TCRdb limited this immuneACCESS table to in-frame rearrangements with V and J called. A share of clones is missing; checked studies link under half to unresolved V genes, and the rest is unexplained. The V and J calls and clone size were taken over from that table, and D and trimming were inferred from the DNA. This sample holds some 200,000 clones; over 80% were observed only once. The ten largest clonotypes hold around 6.1% of the sample.

Whole blood was collected in K2EDTA tubes by collaborating institutions according to the institutions' own protocols. For TCRbeta analysis, collaborators shipped samples in one of three forms: frozen whole blood, isolated PBMCs, or DNA extracted from either of those sample types. The TCR originated in a woman between 40 and 50 years old with acute or convalescent COVID-19. The sample taken for sequencing was peripheral blood.

The nucleotides read TGTGCCAGCAGTCCAGGGGGCAGGGCCTTCTATGGCTACACCTTC. This yields the protein CASSPGGRAFYGYTF. The chain joins TRBV2 to TRBJ1-2; 8 bases in between match TRBD1. The CDR3 covers 15 residues, taking in both the cysteine and the phenylalanine. Solely the CDR3 DNA is kept, with 45 bases framed from the first base. Trimming accounts for 5 bases at V and 4 bases at J, while the number of junction bases matched to no gene is 9. The CDR1 and CDR2 encoded by the germline V gene are SNHLY and FYNNEI.